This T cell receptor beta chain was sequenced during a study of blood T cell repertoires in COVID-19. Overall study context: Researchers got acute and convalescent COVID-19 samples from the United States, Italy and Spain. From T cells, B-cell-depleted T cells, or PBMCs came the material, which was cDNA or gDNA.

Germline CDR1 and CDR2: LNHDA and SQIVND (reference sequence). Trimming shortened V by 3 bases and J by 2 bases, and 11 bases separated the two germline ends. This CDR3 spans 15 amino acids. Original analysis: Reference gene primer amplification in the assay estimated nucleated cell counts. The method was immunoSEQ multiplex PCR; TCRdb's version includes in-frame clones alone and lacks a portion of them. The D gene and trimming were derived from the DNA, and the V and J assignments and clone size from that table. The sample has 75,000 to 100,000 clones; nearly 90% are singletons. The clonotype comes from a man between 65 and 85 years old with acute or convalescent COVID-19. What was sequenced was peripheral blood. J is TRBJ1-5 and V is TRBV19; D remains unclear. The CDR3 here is CASSIPPSGNQPQHF. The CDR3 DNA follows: TGTGCCAGTAGTATCCCCCCCTCGGGCAATCAGCCCCAGCATTTT.